The sequence of this TCR beta chain was determined in a study of cytomegalovirus exposure and HLA in healthy donors. The study's findings and limits: Per a later analysis, 15,000 to 20,000 TCR beta sequences showed association with HLA alleles at 0.05 false discovery rate. Versus the approximately 670-donor mean, an Asian-associated ancestry cluster reportedly showed fewer N-insertions in a later analysis.

Each donor was healthy, and each was a bone marrow donor. Germline lookup yields CDR1 KGHSH and CDR2 LQKENI. This CDR3 has 16 amino acids. Between the trimmed V and J ends, which lost 1 base and 1 base, there was a span of 12 bases. PCR involved 60 Vbeta and 13 Jbeta primers. Original handling: Counted up in a later analysis, unique TCR beta chains came to some 82 million, with some 11 million shared. Some clones are missing from TCRdb's copy, which holds only in-frame ones; the method was immunoSEQ multiplex PCR. That table gives V, J and clone size, and the DNA gave D and trimming. Counted here are tens of thousands of clones, almost 75% occurring once; the ten biggest clones make up 5.4%. As concerns this clone: The antigen is not known.

The specimen sequenced was PBMCs. The gene calls are TRBV18 and TRBJ2-3; D is possibly TRBD2 (5 bases). This TCR came from a man in his fifties or sixties in good health and CMV-seronegative. The CDR3 DNA follows: TGTGCCAGCTCACCACTAAGCGGAGCCCGCACAGATACGCAGTATTTT. This codes for CASSPLSGARTDTQYF.